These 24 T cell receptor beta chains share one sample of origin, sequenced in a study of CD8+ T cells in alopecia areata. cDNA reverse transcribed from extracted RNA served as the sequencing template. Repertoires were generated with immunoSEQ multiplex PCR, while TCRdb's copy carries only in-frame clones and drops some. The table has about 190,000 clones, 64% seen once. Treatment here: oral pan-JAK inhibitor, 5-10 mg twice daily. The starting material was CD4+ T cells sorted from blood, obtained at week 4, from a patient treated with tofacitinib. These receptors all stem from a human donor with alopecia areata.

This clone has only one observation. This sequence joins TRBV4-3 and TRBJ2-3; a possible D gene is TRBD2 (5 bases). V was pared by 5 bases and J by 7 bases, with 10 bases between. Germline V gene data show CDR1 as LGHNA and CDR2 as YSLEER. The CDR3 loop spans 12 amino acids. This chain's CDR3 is CASSYSSNTQYF. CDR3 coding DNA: TGCGCCAGCAGCTATTCTAGCAATACGCAGTATTTT.

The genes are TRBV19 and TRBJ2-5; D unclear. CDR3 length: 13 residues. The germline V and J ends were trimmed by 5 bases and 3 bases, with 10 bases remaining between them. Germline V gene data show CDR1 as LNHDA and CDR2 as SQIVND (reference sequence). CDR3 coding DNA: TGTGCCAGTAGTGGATGGCAGGAAGAGACCCAGTACTTC. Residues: CASSGWQEETQYF.

For the CDR3, the DNA is TGCGCCAGCCAGGAGAGGGAGACCCAGTACTTC. Encoded protein: CASQERETQYF. J is TRBJ2-5 and V is TRBV5-1; no clear D gene. The CDR3 runs to 11 residues. Trimming shortened V by 7 bases and J by 5 bases, and 9 bases separated the two germline ends. CDR1 and CDR2 (germline): SGHRS, YFSETQ.

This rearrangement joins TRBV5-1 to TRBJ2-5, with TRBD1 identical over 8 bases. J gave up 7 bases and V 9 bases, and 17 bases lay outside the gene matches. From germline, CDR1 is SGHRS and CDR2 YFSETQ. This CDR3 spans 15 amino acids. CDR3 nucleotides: TGCGCCACCAGACGACAGGGGACGTCCACGGGGACCCAGTACTTC. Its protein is CATRRQGTSTGTQYF.

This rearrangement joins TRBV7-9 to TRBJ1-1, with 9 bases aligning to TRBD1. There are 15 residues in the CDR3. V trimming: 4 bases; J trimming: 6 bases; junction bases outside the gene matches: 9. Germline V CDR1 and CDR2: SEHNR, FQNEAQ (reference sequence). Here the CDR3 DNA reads TGTGCCAGCAGCTCGCCGGGACAGGGTTGGGCTGAAGCTTTCTTT. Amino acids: CASSSPGQGWAEAFF.

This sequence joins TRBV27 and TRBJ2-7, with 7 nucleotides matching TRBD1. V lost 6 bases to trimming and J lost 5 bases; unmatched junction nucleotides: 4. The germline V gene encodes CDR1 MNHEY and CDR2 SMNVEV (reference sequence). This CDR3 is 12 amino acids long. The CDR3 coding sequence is TGTGCCAGCAGCAAACAGGGGAACGAGCAGTACTTC. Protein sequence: CASSKQGNEQYF.

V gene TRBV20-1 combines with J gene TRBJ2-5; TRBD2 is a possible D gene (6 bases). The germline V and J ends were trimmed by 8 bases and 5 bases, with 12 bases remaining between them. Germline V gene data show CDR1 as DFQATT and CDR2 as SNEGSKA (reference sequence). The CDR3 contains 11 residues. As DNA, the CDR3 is TGCAGTACTTATGGGAGGGAGACCCAGTACTTC. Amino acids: CSTYGRETQYF.

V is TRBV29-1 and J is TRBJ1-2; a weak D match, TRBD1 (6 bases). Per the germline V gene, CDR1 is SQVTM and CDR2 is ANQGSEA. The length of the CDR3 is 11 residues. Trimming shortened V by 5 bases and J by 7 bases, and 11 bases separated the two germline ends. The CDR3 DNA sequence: TGCAGCGTTATGTCAGGGGCTGGCTACACCTTC. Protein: CSVMSGAGYTF. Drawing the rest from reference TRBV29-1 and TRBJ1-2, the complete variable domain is SAVISQKPSRDICQRGTSLTIQCQVDSQVTMMFWYRQQPGQSLTLIATANQGSEATYESGFVIDKFPISRPNLTFSTLTVSNMSPEDSSIYLCSVMSGAGYTFGSGTRLTVV.

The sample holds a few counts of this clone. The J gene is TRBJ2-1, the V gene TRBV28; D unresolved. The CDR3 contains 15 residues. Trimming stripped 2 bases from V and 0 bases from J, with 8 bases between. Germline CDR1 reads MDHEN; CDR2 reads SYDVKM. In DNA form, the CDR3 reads TGTGCCAGCAGTTTAGGAATTAGCTCCTACAATGAGCAGTTCTTC. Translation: CASSLGISSYNEQFF.

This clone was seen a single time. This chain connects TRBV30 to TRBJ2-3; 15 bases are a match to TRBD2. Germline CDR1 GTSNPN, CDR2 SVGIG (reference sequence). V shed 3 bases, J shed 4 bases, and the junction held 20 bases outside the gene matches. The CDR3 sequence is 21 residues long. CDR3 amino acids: CAWRRTLRTSGGARLPDTQYF. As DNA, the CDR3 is TGTGCCTGGAGGAGAACCCTTAGGACTAGCGGGGGGGCAAGGTTACCAGATACGCAGTATTTT.

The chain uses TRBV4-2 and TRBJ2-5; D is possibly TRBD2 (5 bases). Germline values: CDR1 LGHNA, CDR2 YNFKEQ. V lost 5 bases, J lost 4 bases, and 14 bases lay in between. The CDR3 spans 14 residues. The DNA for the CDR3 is TGTGCCAGCAGCACCCAAGGCCGGGGAGAGACCCAGTACTTC. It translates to CASSTQGRGETQYF.

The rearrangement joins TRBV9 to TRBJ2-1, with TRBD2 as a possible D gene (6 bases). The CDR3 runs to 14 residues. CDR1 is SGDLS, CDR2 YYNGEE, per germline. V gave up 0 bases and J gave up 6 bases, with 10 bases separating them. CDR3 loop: CASSVADYFNEQFF. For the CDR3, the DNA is TGTGCCAGCAGCGTAGCGGACTACTTCAATGAGCAGTTCTTC.

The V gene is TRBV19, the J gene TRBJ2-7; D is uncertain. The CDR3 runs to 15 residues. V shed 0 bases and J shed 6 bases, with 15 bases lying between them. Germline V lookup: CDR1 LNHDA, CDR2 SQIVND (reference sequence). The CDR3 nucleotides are TGTGCCAGTAGTATAGATCTTTATACCGCGGTCGAGCAGTACTTC. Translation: CASSIDLYTAVEQYF.

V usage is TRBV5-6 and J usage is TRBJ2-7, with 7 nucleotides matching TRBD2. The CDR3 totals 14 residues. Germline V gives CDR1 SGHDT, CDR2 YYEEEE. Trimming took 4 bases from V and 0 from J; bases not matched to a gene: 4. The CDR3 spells CASSRWGGSYEQYF. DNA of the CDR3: TGTGCCAGCAGCCGTTGGGGGGGCTCCTACGAGCAGTACTTC. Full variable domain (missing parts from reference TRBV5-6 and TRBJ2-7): DAGVTQSPTHLIKTRGQQVTLRCSPKSGHDTVSWYQQALGQGPQFIFQYYEEEERQRGNFPDRFSGHQFPNYSSELNVNALLLGDSALYLCASSRWGGSYEQYFGPGTRLTVT.

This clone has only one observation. The CDR3 reads CASSEVKGRSNQPQHF. The CDR3 bases are TGTGCCAGCAGTGAAGTTAAGGGTCGGAGCAATCAGCCCCAGCATTTT. This chain joins TRBV6-1 and TRBJ1-5, with D unresolved. Germline CDR1 is MNHNS and CDR2 is SASEGT. Between the trimmed V and J ends, which lost 1 base and 1 base, there was a span of 11 bases. This CDR3 has 16 residues.

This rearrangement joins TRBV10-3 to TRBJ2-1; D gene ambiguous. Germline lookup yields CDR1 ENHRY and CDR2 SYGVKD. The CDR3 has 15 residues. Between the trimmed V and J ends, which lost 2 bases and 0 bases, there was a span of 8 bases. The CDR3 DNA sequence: TGTGCCATCAGTGAGAGGAAAGACTCCTACAATGAGCAGTTCTTC. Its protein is CAISERKDSYNEQFF.

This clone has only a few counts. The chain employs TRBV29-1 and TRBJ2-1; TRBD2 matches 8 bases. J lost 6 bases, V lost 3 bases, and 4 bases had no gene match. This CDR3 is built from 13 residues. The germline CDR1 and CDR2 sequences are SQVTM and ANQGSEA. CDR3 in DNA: TGCAGCGTTGAGTGGCTAGCGGGCAATGAGCAGTTCTTC. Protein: CSVEWLAGNEQFF.

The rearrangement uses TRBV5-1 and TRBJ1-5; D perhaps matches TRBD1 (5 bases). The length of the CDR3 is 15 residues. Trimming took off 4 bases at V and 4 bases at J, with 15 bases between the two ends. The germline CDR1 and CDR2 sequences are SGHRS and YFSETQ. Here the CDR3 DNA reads TGCGCCAGCAGCCGACGGGTCTGGGGGAATCAGCCCCAGCATTTT. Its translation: CASSRRVWGNQPQHF.

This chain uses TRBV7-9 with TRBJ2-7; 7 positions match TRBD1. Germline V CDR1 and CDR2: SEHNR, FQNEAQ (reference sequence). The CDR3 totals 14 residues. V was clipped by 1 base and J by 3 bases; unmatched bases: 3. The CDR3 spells CASSLVQGNYEQYF. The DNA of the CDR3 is TGTGCCAGCAGCTTAGTACAGGGGAACTACGAGCAGTACTTC.

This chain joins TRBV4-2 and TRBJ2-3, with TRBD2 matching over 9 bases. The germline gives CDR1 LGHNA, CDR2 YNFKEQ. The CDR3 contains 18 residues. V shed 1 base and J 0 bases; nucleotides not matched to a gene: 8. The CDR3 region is CASSQGSVAGASTDTQYF. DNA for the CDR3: TGTGCCAGCAGCCAAGGGAGTGTAGCGGGGGCCAGCACAGATACGCAGTATTTT.

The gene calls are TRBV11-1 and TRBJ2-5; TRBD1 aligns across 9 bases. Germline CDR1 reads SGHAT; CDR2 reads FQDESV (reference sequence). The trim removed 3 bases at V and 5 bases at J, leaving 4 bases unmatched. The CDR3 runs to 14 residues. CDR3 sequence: CASSLGQGSETQYF. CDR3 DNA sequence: TGTGCCAGCAGCTTGGGACAGGGCTCGGAGACCCAGTACTTC.

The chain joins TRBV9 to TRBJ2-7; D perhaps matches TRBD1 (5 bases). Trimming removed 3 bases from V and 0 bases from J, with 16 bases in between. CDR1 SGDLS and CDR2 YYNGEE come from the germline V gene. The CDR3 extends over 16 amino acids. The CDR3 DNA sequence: TGTGCCAGCAGCGGCGAACCGGACACAGGCTCCTACGAGCAGTACTTC. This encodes CASSGEPDTGSYEQYF.

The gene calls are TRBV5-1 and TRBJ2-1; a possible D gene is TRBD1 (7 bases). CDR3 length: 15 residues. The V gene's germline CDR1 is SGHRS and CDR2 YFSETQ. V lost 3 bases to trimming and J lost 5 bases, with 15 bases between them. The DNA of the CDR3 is TGCGCCAGCAGCTCCCAGGGGGGCCGGAACAATGAGCAGTTCTTC. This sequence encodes CASSSQGGRNNEQFF.

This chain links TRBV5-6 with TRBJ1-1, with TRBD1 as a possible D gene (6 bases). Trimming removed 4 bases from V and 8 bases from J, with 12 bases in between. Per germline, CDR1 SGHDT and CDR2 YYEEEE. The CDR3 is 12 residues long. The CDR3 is CASSPGRGEAFF. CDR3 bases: TGTGCCAGCAGCCCGGGCAGGGGAGAAGCTTTCTTT.